This T cell receptor beta chain was identified during a study of blood T cell repertoires in COVID-19. Study context: The United States, Italy and Spain were the sources of the acute and convalescent COVID-19 samples.

The Seattle site enrolled patients during active infection and followed them longitudinally. In the original analysis: Reference gene primer amplification yielded estimated nucleated cell counts. Clones were read by immunoSEQ multiplex PCR, and TCRdb kept only the in-frame ones, dropping some. V, J and clone size derive from that table, while D and trimming were established from the DNA sequence. In the table there are 250,000 to 350,000 clones, approximately 90% of which are singletons. The CDR3 runs to 16 residues. Unmatched junction bases numbered 8, after V lost 1 base and J lost 5 bases. CDR1 is LGHNA, CDR2 YSLEER, per germline.

The sequenced sample was peripheral blood. The chain links TRBV4-3 to TRBJ2-1; TRBD2 agrees at 7 bases. This receptor was obtained from a woman aged 50 to 60 with COVID-19, enrolled during active disease. CDR3: CASSQVSLAEDNEQFF. The CDR3 nucleotides read TGCGCCAGCAGCCAAGTGAGTCTAGCGGAGGACAATGAGCAGTTCTTC.